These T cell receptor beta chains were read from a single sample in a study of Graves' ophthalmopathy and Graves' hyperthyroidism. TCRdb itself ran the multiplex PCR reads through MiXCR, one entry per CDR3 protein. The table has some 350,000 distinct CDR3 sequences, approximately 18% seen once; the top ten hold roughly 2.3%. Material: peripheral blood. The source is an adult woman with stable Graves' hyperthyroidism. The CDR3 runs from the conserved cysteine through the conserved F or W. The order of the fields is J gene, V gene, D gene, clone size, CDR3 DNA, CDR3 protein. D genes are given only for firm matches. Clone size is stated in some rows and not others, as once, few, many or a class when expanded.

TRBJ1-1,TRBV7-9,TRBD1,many,TGTGCCAGCAGCTCGACAGGGGCCGTCTTGAACACTGAAGCTTTCTTT,CASSSTGAVLNTEAFF
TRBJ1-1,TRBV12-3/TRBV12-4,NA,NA,TGTGCCAGCAGTTTCTCCCGGACAGTGAACACTGAAGCTTTCTTT,CASSFSRTVNTEAFF
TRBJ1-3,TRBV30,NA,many,TGTGCCTGGTCGTACACTGGAAACACCATATATTTT,CAWSYTGNTIYF
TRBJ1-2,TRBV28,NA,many,TGTGCCAGCAGTTTTGACAGGAGCTATGGCTACACCTTC,CASSFDRSYGYTF
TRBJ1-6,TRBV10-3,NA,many,TGTGCCATCAGCCAGCAGGGCCCCTATAATTCACCCCTCCACTTT,CAISQQGPYNSPLHF
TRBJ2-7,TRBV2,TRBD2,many,TGTGCCAGCGATGGAGGGACTAGCGGGAGTGTTTGGCGGTACTTC,CASDGGTSGSVWRYF
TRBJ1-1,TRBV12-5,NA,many,TGTGCTAGTGGTCCGAAAACGTCCTCTGGCACTGAAGCTTTCTTT,CASGPKTSSGTEAFF
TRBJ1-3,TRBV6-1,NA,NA,TGTGCCAGCACGGATTACCTCTCTGGAAACACCATATATTTT,CASTDYLSGNTIYF
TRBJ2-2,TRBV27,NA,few,TGTGCCAGCACCCTAGGGTTCGGTGGGGAGCTGTTTTTT,CASTLGFGGELFF
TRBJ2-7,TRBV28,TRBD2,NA,TGTGCCAGCAACCTGGGTAGCGGGAGCTACGAGCAGTACTTC,CASNLGSGSYEQYF
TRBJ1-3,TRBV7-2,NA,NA,TGTGCCAGCTGCTTAGCCAGGGGCCTAGGCGGAAACACCATATATTTT,CASCLARGLGGNTIYF
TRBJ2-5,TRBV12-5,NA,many,TGTGCTAGTGCCAACGACAGGAGCCAAGAGACCCAGTACTTC,CASANDRSQETQYF
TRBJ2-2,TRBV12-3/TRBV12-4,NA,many,TGTGCCAGCTGTAAGACAGTTTCCGGGGAGCTGTTTTTT,CASCKTVSGELFF
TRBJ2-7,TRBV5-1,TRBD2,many,TGCGCCAGCAGCTATGATAGCGGGAGCCTCTCCTACGAGCAGTACTTC,CASSYDSGSLSYEQYF
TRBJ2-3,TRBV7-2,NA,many,TGTGCCAGCAGCTTAATATCTGTGCCAGATACGCAGTATTTT,CASSLISVPDTQYF
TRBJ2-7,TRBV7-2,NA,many,TGTGCCAGCAGCTTAGTTTCCGGATCCTACGAGCAGTACTTC,CASSLVSGSYEQYF
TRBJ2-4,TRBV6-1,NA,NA,TGTGCCAGCAATCCAGCTCTAGCCAAAAACATTCAGTACTTC,CASNPALAKNIQYF
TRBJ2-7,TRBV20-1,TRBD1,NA,TGCAGTGCTAGACAGGGGGCGCTCCCCGAGCAGTACTTC,CSARQGALPEQYF
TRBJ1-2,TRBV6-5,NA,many,TGTGCCAGCATTAGGGGCTGGCTAGGGGAGAACACCTTC,CASIRGWLGENTF
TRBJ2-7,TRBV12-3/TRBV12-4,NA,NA,TGTGCCAGCAGTTTAGAAGTAGGGAGCGAGCAGTACTTC,CASSLEVGSEQYF